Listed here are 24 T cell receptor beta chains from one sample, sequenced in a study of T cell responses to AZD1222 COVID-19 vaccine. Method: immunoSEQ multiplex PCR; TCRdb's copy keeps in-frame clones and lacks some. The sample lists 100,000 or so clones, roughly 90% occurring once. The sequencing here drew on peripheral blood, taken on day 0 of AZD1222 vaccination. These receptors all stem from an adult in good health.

CDR3: CASSQDVSYEQYF. The CDR3, as DNA: TGTGCCAGCAGCCAAGATGTGTCCTACGAGCAGTACTTC. The rearrangement uses TRBV3-1 (or the pseudogene TRBV3-2) and TRBJ2-7; D gene unclear. The V and J ends lost 0 bases and 1 base respectively, with 4 bases between them. This CDR3 region has 13 residues. Germline V gene sequence: CDR1 LGHDT, CDR2 YNNKEL (reference sequence).

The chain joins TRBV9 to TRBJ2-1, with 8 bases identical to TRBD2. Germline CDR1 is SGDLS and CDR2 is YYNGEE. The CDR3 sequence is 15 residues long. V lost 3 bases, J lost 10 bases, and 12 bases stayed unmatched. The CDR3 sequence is CASSGEAGEHLEQFF. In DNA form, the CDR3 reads TGTGCCAGCAGCGGGGAAGCGGGAGAGCATCTGGAGCAGTTCTTC.

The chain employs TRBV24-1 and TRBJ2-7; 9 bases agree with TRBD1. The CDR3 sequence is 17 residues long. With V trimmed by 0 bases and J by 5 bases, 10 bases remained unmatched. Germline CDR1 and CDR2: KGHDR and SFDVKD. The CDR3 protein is CATSDLPRTGALDEQYF. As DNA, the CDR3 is TGTGCCACCAGTGATTTGCCGCGGACAGGGGCCCTTGACGAGCAGTACTTC.

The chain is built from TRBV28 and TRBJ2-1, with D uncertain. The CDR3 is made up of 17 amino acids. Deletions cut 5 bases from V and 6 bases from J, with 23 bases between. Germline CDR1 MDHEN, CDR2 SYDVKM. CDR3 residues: CASSMTPQNSIVNEQFF. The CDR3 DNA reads TGTGCCAGCAGTATGACTCCTCAGAACAGCATTGTCAATGAGCAGTTCTTC.

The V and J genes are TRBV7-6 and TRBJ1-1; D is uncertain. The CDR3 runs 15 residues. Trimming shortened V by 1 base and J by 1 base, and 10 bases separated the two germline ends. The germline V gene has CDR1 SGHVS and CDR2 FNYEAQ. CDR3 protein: CASSLDLAANTEAFF. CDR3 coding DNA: TGTGCCAGCAGCTTAGATCTCGCCGCGAACACTGAAGCTTTCTTT.

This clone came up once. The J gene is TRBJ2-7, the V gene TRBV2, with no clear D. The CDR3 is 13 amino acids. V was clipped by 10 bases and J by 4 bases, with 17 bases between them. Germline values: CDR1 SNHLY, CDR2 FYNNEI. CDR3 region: CATAQVLGYEQYF. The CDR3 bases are TGTGCCACCGCTCAGGTTTTAGGGTACGAGCAGTACTTC.

The DNA for the CDR3 is TGTGCCAGCCATTCGGGTGAGCAGTTCTTC. This gives the protein CASHSGEQFF. The chain employs TRBV12-3 or TRBV12-4 and TRBJ2-1; D gene uncertain. The length of the CDR3 is 10 residues. V was shortened by 8 bases and J by 9 bases, with 8 bases between the two germline ends.

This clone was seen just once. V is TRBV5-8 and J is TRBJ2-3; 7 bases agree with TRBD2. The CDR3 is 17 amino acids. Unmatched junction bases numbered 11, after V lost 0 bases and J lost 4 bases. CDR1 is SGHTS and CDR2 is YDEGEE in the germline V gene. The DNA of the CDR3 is TGTGCCAGCAGCTTGGTCACCGGACTAGAATGGTCAGATACGCAGTATTTT. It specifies CASSLVTGLEWSDTQYF.

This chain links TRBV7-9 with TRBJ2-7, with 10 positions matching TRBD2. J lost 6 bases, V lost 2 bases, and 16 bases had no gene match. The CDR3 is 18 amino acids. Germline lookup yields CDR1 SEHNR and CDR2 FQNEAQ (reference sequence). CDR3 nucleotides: TGTGCCAGCAGCTTATTGCCAGAAGGGACTAGCGATTTTTCCGAGCAGTACTTC. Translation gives CASSLLPEGTSDFSEQYF.

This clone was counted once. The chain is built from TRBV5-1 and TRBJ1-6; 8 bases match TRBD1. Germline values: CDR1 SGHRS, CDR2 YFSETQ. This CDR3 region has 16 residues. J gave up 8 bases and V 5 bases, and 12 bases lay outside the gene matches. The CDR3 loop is CASSSSPGGADSPLHF. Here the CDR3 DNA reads TGCGCCAGCAGTTCTTCCCCAGGGGGCGCAGATTCACCCCTCCACTTT.

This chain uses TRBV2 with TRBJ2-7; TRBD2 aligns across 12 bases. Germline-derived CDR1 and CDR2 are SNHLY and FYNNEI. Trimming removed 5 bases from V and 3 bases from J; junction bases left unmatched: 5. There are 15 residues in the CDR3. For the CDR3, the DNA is TGTGCCAGCAGTTCGAGACTAGCGGGGGACTACGAGCAGTACTTC. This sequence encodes CASSSRLAGDYEQYF.

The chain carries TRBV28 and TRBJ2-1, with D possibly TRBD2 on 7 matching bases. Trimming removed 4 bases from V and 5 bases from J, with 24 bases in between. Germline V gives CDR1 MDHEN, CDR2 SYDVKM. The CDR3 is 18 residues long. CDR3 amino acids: CASSSHRGGGLPNNEQFF. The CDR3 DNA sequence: TGTGCCAGCAGTTCACATCGAGGGGGGGGACTACCCAACAATGAGCAGTTCTTC.

The CDR3 here is CASSFGTSGANVLTF. Here the CDR3 DNA reads TGCGCCAGCAGCTTCGGGACTTCTGGGGCCAACGTCCTGACTTTC. The chain joins TRBV5-1 to TRBJ2-6; D is possibly TRBD2 (6 bases). Between the trimmed V and J ends, which lost 2 bases and 1 base, there was a span of 7 bases. Germline values: CDR1 SGHRS, CDR2 YFSETQ. The CDR3 totals 15 residues.

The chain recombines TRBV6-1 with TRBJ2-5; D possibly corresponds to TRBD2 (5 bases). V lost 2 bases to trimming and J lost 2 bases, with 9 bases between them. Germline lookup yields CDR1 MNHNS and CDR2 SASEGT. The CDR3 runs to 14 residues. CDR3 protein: CASSELWTQETQYF. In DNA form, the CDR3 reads TGTGCCAGCAGTGAATTATGGACTCAAGAGACCCAGTACTTC.

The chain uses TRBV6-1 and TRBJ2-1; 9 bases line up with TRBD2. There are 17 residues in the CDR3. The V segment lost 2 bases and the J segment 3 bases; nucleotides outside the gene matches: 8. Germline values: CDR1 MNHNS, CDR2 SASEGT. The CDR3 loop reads CASSEFPSGMVYNEQFF. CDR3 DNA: TGTGCCAGCAGTGAATTCCCTAGCGGGATGGTCTACAATGAGCAGTTCTTC.

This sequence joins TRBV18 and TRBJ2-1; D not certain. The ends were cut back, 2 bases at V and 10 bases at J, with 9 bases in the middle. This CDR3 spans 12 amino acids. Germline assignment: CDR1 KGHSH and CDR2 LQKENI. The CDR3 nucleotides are TGTGCCAGCTCACCAGTTCTCGGGGAGCAGTTCTTC. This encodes CASSPVLGEQFF.

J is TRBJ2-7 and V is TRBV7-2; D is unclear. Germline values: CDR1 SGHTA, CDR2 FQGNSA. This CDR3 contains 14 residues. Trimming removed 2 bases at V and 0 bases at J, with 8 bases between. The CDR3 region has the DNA TGTGCCAGCAGCTTAAGCTCGAGCTCCTACGAGCAGTACTTC. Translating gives CASSLSSSSYEQYF.

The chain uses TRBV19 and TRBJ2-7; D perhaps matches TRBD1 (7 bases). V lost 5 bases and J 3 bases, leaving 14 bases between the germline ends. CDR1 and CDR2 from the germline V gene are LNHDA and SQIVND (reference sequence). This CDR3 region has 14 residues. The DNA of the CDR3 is TGTGCCAGTAGTGCCGGCCAGGGGGGCTACGAGCAGTACTTC. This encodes CASSAGQGGYEQYF.

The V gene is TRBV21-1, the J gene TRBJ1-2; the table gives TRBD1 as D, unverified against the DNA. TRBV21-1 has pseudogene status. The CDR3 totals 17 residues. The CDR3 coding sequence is TGTGCCAGCAGCAAAGGGATTGGACACCAAGGACCCTATGGCTACACCTTC. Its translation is CASSKGIGHQGPYGYTF.

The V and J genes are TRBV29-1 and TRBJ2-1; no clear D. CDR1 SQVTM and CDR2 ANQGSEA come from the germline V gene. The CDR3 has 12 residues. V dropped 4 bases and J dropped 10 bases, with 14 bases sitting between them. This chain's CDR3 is CSVVPSGREQFF. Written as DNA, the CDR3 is TGCAGCGTTGTCCCGTCCGGACGGGAGCAGTTCTTC.

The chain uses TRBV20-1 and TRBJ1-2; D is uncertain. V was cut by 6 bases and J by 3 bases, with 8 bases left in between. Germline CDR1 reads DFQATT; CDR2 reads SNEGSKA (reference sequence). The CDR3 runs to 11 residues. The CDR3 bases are TGCAGTGCGGGTTTGGACTATGGCTACACCTTC. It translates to CSAGLDYGYTF.

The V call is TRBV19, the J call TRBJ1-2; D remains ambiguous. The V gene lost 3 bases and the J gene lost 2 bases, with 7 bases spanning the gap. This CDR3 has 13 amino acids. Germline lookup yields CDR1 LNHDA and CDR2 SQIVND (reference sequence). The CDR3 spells CASSIGSNYGYTF. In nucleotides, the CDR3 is TGTGCCAGTAGTATTGGCTCAAACTATGGCTACACCTTC.

This CDR3 reads CASSETHAFRQGAYNEQFF. DNA of the CDR3: TGTGCCAGCAGTGAGACCCACGCCTTTCGACAGGGGGCTTACAATGAGCAGTTCTTC. The J gene is TRBJ2-1, the V gene TRBV2, with 10 nucleotides matching TRBD1. CDR1 SNHLY and CDR2 FYNNEI come from the germline V gene. Trimming at V came to 3 bases and at J to 4 bases, leaving 15 bases not matched to a gene. This CDR3 has 19 amino acids.

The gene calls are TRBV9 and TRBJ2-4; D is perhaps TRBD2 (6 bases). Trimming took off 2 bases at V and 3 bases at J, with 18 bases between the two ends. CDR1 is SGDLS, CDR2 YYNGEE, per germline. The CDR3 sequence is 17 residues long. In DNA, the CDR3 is TGTGCCAGCAGCGTTAGCGGTGTAGCGGAGGGCAAAAACATTCAGTACTTC. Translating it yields CASSVSGVAEGKNIQYF.